The rows below give T cell receptor beta chains drawn from one sample of a study of cytomegalovirus exposure and HLA in healthy donors. Some clones are missing from TCRdb's copy, which holds only in-frame ones; the method was immunoSEQ multiplex PCR. The data show over 70,000 clones, approximately 69% seen once. Input material: PBMCs. These receptors all come from a man aged 25-40 years in good health and CMV-seropositive. Both conserved end residues are part of each CDR3.

v_call	j_call	cdr3_aa
TRBV18	TRBJ1-2	CASSPGFSGGGYGYTF
TRBV7-8	TRBJ1-4	CASSLGGKLFF
TRBV4-3	TRBJ2-3	CASSQDRHSTDTQYF
TRBV19	TRBJ2-7	CASSPRVGGGAGEQYF
TRBV18	TRBJ2-7	CASSPGQGTYEQYF
TRBV27	TRBJ2-7	CASSFHRKGEQYF
TRBV5-4	TRBJ2-7	CASSSRTGGEQYF
TRBV7-9	TRBJ1-3	CSSSPPGNTIYF
TRBV5-8	TRBJ2-7	CASSLGQVYEQYF
TRBV7-6	TRBJ1-1	CASSPGTGTTEAFF
TRBV6-1	TRBJ1-3	CASSDDIAGTIYF
TRBV6-5	TRBJ2-7	CASSYIGVWYEQYF
TRBV29-1	TRBJ2-5	CSVGQGQGQETQYF
TRBV27	TRBJ1-1	CASSVELRTGKSEAFF
TRBV7-9	TRBJ2-7	CSSSLVGTGGYEQYF
TRBV15	TRBJ2-3	CATSRDRRQGDDTQYF
TRBV4-1	TRBJ1-5	CASSQDVASPQHF
TRBV6-5	TRBJ2-3	CASSPPERTDTQYF
TRBV11-2	TRBJ2-5	CASSRAGTGPVTQYF
TRBV6-1	TRBJ2-1	CASSVGHPRAYNEQFF
TRBV2	TRBJ1-2	CASSEGGGAESYGYTF
TRBV4-1	TRBJ1-1	CASSQEERGGNTEAFF
TRBV6-6	TRBJ1-1	CASTRDRVGAFF
TRBV9	TRBJ1-6	CASSDLGAGSPLHF
TRBV29-1	TRBJ2-1	CSAPGGKGAGYNEQFF
TRBV27	TRBJ2-3	CASSLLPQTDTQYF
TRBV4-2	TRBJ1-3	CASSQDGGGFSGNTIYF
TRBV5-1	TRBJ2-7	CASSLTDSSYEQYF
TRBV30	TRBJ2-7	CAKSGVKTSDIRYEQYF
TRBV9	TRBJ1-1	CASSVTGMRSEAFF
TRBV6-5	TRBJ1-6	CASRHRVGYNSPLHF
TRBV5-1	TRBJ2-2	CASSLDSNTGELFF
TRBV5-4	TRBJ1-1	CASSLTENTEAFF
TRBV7-6	TRBJ2-5	CASSLMATGRETQYF
TRBV9	TRBJ2-3	CASSPRTGLDLDTQYF
TRBV28	TRBJ2-2	CASSFRAGTGELFF
TRBV4-1	TRBJ2-1	CASRPRDMDRGPYNEQFF
TRBV5-1	TRBJ1-2	CASSLDTGGYGYTF
TRBV5-1	TRBJ1-1	CASSLSGAEGTEAFF
TRBV27	TRBJ2-2	CASSPGLAGVPGELFF
TRBV9	TRBJ1-6	CASSERGTDASPLNF